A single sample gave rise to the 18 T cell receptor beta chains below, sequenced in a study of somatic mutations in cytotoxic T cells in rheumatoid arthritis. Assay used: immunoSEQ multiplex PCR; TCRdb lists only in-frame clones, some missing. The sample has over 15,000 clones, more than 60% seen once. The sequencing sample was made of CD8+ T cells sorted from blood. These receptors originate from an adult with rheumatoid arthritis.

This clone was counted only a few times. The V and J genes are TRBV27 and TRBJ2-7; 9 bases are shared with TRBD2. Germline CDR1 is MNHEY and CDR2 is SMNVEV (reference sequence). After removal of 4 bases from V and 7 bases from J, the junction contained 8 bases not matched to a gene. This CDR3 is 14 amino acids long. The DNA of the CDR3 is TGTGCCAGCAGTTCGGCGGGGGGGCCGAGGGAGCAGTACTTC. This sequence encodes CASSSAGGPREQYF.

This chain's CDR3 is CASSQLAGRDTQYF. The CDR3 nucleotides read TGTGCCAGCAGCCAATTAGCGGGGAGGGATACGCAGTATTTT. The rearrangement joins TRBV4-2 to TRBJ2-3; TRBD2 aligns across 8 bases. This CDR3 comprises 14 residues. J lost 6 bases, V lost 2 bases, and 4 bases had no gene match. Germline V gives CDR1 LGHNA, CDR2 YNFKEQ.

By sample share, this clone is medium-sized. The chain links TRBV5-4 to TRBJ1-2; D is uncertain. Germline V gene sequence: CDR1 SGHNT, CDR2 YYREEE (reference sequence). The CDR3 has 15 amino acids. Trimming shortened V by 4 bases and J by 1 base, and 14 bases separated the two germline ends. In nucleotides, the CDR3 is TGTGCCAGCAGCCTACTAGGAGCCCTTAACTATGGCTACACCTTC. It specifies CASSLLGALNYGYTF.

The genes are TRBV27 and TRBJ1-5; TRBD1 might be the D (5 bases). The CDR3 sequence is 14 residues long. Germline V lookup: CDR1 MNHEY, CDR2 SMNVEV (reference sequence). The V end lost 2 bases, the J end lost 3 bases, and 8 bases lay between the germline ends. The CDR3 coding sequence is TGTGCCAGCAGTTTACGGGACTCCAATCAGCCCCAGCATTTT. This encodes CASSLRDSNQPQHF.

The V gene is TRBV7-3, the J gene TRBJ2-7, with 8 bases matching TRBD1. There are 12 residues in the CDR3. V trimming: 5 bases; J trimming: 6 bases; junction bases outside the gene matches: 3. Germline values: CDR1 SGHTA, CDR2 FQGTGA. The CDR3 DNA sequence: TGTGCCAGCAGCCCAGGGGGCCTCGAGCAGTACTTC. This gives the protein CASSPGGLEQYF.

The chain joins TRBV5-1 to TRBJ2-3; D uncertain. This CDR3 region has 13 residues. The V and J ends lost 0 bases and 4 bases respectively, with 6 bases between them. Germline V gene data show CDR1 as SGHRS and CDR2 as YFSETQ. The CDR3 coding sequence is TGCGCCAGCAGCTTGGATGGGGCAGATACGCAGTATTTT. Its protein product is CASSLDGADTQYF.

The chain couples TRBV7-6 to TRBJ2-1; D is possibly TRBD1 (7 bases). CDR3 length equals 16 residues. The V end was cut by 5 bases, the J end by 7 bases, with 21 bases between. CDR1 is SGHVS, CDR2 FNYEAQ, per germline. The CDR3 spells CASSLSRGDRANEQFF. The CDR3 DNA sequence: TGTGCCAGCAGCCTCTCCAGGGGGGACCGGGCGAATGAGCAGTTCTTC.

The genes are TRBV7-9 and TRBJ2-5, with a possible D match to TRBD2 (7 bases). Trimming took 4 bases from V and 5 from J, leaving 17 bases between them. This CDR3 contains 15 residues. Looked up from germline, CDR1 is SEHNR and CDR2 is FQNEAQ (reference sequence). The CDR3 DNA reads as TGTGCCAGCAGCTCAGCCGGGGGGCGGAGGGAGACCCAGTACTTC. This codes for CASSSAGGRRETQYF. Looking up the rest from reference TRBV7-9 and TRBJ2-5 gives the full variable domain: DTGVSQNPRHKITKRGQNVTFRCDPISEHNRLYWYRQTLGQGPEFLTYFQNEAQLEKSRLLSDRFSAERPKGSFSTLEIQRTEQGDSAMYLCASSSAGGRRETQYFGPGTRLLVL.

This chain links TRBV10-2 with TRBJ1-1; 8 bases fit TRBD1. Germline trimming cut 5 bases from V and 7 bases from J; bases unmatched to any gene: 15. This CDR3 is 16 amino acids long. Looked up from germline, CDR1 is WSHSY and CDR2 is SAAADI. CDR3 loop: CASSPPLTGASGEAFF. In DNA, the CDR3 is TGCGCCAGCAGTCCCCCCCTGACAGGGGCGTCGGGTGAAGCTTTCTTT.

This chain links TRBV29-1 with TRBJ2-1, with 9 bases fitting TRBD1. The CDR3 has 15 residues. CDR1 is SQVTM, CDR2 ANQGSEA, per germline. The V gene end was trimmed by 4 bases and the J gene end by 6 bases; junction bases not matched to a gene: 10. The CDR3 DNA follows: TGCAGCGTTGTTATCGGGACAGGGAGGGTCAATGAGCAGTTCTTC. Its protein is CSVVIGTGRVNEQFF.

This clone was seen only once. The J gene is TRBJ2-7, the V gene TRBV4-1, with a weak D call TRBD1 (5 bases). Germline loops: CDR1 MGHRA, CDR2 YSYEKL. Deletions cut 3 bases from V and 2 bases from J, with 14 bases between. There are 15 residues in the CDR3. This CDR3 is CASSHHTGGTYEQYF. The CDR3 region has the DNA TGCGCCAGCAGCCACCATACAGGTGGTACCTACGAGCAGTACTTC.

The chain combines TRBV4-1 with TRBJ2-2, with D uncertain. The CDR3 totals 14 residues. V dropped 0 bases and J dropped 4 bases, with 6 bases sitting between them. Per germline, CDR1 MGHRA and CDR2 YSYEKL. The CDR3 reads CASSQDISTGELFF. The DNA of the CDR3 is TGCGCCAGCAGCCAAGATATTAGCACCGGGGAGCTGTTTTTT.

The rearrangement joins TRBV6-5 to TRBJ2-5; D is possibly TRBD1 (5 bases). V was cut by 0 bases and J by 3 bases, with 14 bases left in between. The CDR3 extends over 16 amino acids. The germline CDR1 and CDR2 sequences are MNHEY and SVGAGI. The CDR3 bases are TGTGCCAGCAGTTACTCGCGGACAAGGAGAGAAGAGACCCAGTACTTC. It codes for CASSYSRTRREETQYF.

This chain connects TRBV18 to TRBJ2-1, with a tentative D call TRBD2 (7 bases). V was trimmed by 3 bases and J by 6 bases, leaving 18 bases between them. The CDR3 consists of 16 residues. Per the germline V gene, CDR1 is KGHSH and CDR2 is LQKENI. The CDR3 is CASSPSSGGASNEQFF. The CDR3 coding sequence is TGTGCCAGCTCACCTTCTAGTGGGGGGGCCAGCAATGAGCAGTTCTTC.

The CDR3 region has the DNA TGTGCCAGCAGTGAACTGGGACATTCCTCCGCTTCACCCCTCCACTTT. This sequence encodes CASSELGHSSASPLHF. This sequence joins TRBV6-1 and TRBJ1-6, with D tentatively TRBD1 (6 bases). Trimming removed 2 bases from V and 9 bases from J, with 17 bases in between. The CDR3 consists of 16 residues. Germline V gene data show CDR1 as MNHNS and CDR2 as SASEGT.

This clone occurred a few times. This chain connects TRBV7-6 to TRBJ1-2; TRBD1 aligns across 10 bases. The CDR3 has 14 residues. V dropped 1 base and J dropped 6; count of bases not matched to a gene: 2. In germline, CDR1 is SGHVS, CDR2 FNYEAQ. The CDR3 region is CASSLEGTGDGYTF. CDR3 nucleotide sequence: TGTGCCAGCAGCTTAGAAGGGACAGGGGATGGCTACACCTTC.

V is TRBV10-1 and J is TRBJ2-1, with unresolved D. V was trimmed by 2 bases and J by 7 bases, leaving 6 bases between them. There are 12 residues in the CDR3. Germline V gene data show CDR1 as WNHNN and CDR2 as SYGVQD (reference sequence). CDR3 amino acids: CASSEGWNEQFF. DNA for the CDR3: TGCGCCAGCAGTGAGGGTTGGAATGAGCAGTTCTTC.

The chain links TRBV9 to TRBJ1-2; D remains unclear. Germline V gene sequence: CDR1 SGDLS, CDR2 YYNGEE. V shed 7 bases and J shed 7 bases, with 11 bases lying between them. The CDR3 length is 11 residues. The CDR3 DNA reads TGTGCCAGCCAGGCCGGCGGTGGCTACACCTTC. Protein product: CASQAGGGYTF.